One sample yielded the 10 T cell receptor beta chains listed below, sequenced in a study of CD8+ T cells in alopecia areata. cDNA reverse transcribed from extracted RNA served as the sequencing template. TCRdb's copy holds only in-frame clones and misses some; the assay was immunoSEQ multiplex PCR. The sample consists of 90,000 to 100,000 clones, approximately 60% of them appearing once. Specified treatment: oral pan-JAK inhibitor, 5-10 mg twice daily. The sequenced sample was CD8+ T cells sorted from blood, obtained at week 4, from a patient treated with tofacitinib. Receptor source: a human donor with alopecia areata.

The table lists this clone with a few counts. The chain is built from TRBV5-4 and TRBJ1-2, with D possibly matching TRBD1 (6 bases). Germline V CDR1 and CDR2: SGHNT, YYREEE (reference sequence). This CDR3 has 15 residues. Trimming left V 6 bases short and J 8 bases short, with 23 bases between. The CDR3 region is CASNLRTGNGGGYTF. Here the CDR3 DNA reads TGTGCCAGCAACCTCCGAACAGGGAATGGAGGAGGCTACACCTTC.

The genes are TRBV28 and TRBJ2-5; 12 positions match TRBD2. The CDR3 has 16 residues. Germline CDR1 reads MDHEN; CDR2 reads SYDVKM. V shed 6 bases and J 3 bases; nucleotides not matched to a gene: 8. The CDR3 bases are TGTGCCAGCAGCCATACGACTAGCGGGAGTAAAGAGACCCAGTACTTC. Translation gives CASSHTTSGSKETQYF.

The rearrangement uses TRBV30 and TRBJ2-1; TRBD2 matches 7 bases. Germline V gene sequence: CDR1 GTSNPN, CDR2 SVGIG (reference sequence). CDR3 length: 12 residues. The J segment lost 6 bases and the V segment lost 5 bases, leaving 4 bases of the junction unmatched. CDR3 sequence (DNA): TGTGCCTGGGAACCTAGCGGCAATGAGCAGTTCTTC. This codes for CAWEPSGNEQFF. Complete variable domain (other parts from reference TRBV30 and TRBJ2-1): SQTIHQWPATLVQPVGSPLSLECTVEGTSNPNLYWYRQAAGRGLQLLFYSVGIGQISSEVPQNLSASRPQDRQFILSSKKLLLSDSGFYLCAWEPSGNEQFFGPGTRLTVL.

A note on this clone: At one end the junction does not follow the germline gene, possibly because of a read error. The rearrangement joins TRBV6-4 to TRBJ2-7, with D perhaps being TRBD1 or TRBD2 (5 bases each). Per germline, CDR1 MRHNA and CDR2 SNTAGT. The CDR3 runs 16 residues. The CDR3 loop is CAISEGETASSYEQYF. DNA of the CDR3: TGTGCCATCAGTGAGGGCGAGACAGCGAGCTCCTACGAGCAGTACTTC.

This clone has only one observation. V gene TRBV13 combines with J gene TRBJ2-7; a weak D match, TRBD1 (5 bases). The CDR3 is made up of 15 amino acids. V was pared by 8 bases and J by 0 bases, with 17 bases between. The germline gives CDR1 PRHDT, CDR2 FYEKMQ (reference sequence). CDR3 region: CASSNGLTVSYEQYF. The CDR3 region has the DNA TGTGCCAGCTCGAATGGGCTGACAGTCTCCTACGAGCAGTACTTC.

This clone was counted once. This rearrangement joins TRBV25-1 to TRBJ2-1; D unresolved. The CDR3 covers 11 residues. With 4 bases removed from V and 7 bases from J, the gap between germline ends came to 5 bases. Germline CDR1 is MGHDK and CDR2 is SYGVNS. Written as DNA, the CDR3 is TGTGCCAGCAGTGCTACAAATGAGCAGTTCTTC. Its translation is CASSATNEQFF. Filled out from reference TRBV25-1 and TRBJ2-1, the complete variable domain reads EADIYQTPRYLVIGTGKKITLECSQTMGHDKMYWYQQDPGMELHLIHYSYGVNSTEKGDLSSESTVSRIRTEHFPLTLESARPSHTSQYLCASSATNEQFFGPGTRLTVL.

The V and J genes are TRBV2 and TRBJ2-5; 10 bases agree with TRBD2. Germline CDR1 is SNHLY and CDR2 is FYNNEI. Unmatched junction bases numbered 9, after V lost 6 bases and J lost 5 bases. The CDR3 sequence is 15 residues long. The CDR3 DNA follows: TGTGCCAGCAGGAAGCGGGGGGGCTTAATGGAGACCCAGTACTTC. It yields the protein CASRKRGGLMETQYF.

This chain uses TRBV7-9 with TRBJ2-2, with D hard to call. The CDR3 has 15 amino acids. CDR1 is SEHNR and CDR2 is FQNEAQ in the germline V gene (reference sequence). Trimming left V 1 base short and J 1 base short, with 7 bases between. The CDR3 nucleotides are TGTGCCAGCAGCTTAGAATCAGGGAACACCGGGGAGCTGTTTTTT. Its protein is CASSLESGNTGELFF.

The chain combines TRBV4-1 with TRBJ2-1; D is unclear. Germline V gives CDR1 MGHRA, CDR2 YSYEKL. V shed 0 bases and J shed 4 bases, with 7 bases lying between them. The length of the CDR3 is 14 residues. The CDR3 region has the DNA TGCGCCAGCAGCCAAGATTCTGGTTACAATGAGCAGTTCTTC. Translating gives CASSQDSGYNEQFF.

This clone showed up just once. CDR3 nucleotide sequence: TGTGCCAGCAGTATACAGGGTAGCGAGCAGTACTTC. Its protein product is CASSIQGSEQYF. The rearrangement uses TRBV27 and TRBJ2-7, with D tentatively TRBD1 (6 bases). Germline values: CDR1 MNHEY, CDR2 SMNVEV (reference sequence). The CDR3 is 12 amino acids. The V end was cut by 5 bases, the J end by 6 bases, with 11 bases between.